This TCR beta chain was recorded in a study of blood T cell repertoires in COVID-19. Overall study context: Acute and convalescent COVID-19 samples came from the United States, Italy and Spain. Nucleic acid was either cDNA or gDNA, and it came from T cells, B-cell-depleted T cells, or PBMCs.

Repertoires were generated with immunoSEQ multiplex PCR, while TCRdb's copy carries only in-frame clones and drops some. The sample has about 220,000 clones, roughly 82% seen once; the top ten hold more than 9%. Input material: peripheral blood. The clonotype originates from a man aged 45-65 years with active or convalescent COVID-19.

Here the CDR3 DNA reads TGTGCCAGCAGTTTTCCTGGACAGAGCTCCTACGAGCAGTACTTC. This encodes CASSFPGQSSYEQYF. V is TRBV28 and J is TRBJ2-7, with D perhaps matching TRBD1 (6 bases). CDR1 is MDHEN and CDR2 is SYDVKM in the germline V gene. Trimming removed 3 bases at V and 0 bases at J, with 12 bases between. The CDR3 totals 15 residues.